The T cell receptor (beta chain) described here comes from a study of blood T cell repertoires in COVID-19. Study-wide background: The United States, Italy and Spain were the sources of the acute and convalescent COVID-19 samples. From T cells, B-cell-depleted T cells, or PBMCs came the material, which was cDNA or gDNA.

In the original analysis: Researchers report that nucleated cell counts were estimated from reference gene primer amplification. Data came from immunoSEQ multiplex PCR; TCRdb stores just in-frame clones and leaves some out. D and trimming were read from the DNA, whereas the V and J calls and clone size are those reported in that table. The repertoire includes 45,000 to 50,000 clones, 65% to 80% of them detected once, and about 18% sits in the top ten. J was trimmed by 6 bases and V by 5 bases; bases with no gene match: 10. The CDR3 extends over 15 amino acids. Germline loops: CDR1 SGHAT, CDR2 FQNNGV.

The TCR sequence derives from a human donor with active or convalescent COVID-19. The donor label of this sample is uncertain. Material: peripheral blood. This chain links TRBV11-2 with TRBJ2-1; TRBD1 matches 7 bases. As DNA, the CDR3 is TGTGCCAGCAGCACCTTCGACAGGGACCTCAATGAGCAGTTCTTC. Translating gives CASSTFDRDLNEQFF.